This paragraph reports one TCR beta chain. Deletions cut 0 bases from V and 7 bases from J, with 13 bases between. CDR3 length: 15 residues. Germline assignment: CDR1 MNHEY and CDR2 SVGAGI. Treatment reported: some 19 received Ad26.COV2.S at low or high dose, single or two shots; about 5 received placebo; per-sample allocation not given. Samples were taken on day 63 after the first vaccine or placebo injection. Profiled with immunoSEQ multiplex PCR; TCRdb holds only in-frame clones, not every one. The sample has roughly 380,000 clones; around nine tenths are singletons. This entry comes from a study of Ad26.COV2.S vaccination and SARS-CoV-2 variants.

Here the sequenced sample was peripheral blood, taken in a trial of Ad26.COV2.S vaccine versus placebo. The chain employs TRBV6-5 and TRBJ2-1, with a possible D match to TRBD1 (6 bases). This TCR derives from a person aged 18 to 59 who received the Ad26.COV2.S COVID-19 vaccine or a placebo. CDR3 sequence reads: CASSYSTNRVNEQFF. CDR3 DNA sequence: TGTGCCAGCAGTTACTCGACAAACAGGGTAAATGAGCAGTTCTTC.